This T cell receptor (beta chain) was sequenced during a study of T cells in localized non-small cell lung cancer (dated by TCRdb to the early 2020s). For context, the study as a whole: Comparing tumors with uninvolved tumor-adjacent lungs, the study looked at the T cell repertoires of hundreds of patients with early-stage NSCLC. All 240 or so NSCLC patients in the cohort were treatment-naive and had localized lung tumors that were resected. The mean age of the NSCLC patients was about 62 years, with 130 or so men and 95 to 110 women. Beyond this particular receptor, the publication reports: Because the study design was exploratory, TCR variables were selected using unadjusted p-values without false-discovery rate correction. Uninvolved tumor-adjacent lung showed the highest T cell clonality, higher than tumor, which suggests more focused antigenic responses in the uninvolved tumor-adjacent lung. Longer overall survival was associated with higher T cell density in blood, whereas shorter survival was associated with higher clonality in adjacent lung. A median of 57 of the top 100 tumor clones turned up in the paired uninvolved adjacent lung, and 25 to 35 of those clones also ranked among the top 100 of that same adjacent lung. Multi-region tumor sequencing was not performed, so intratumor heterogeneity could not be excluded.

This clone showed up just a few times. This receptor's antigen is unknown. Base qualities were left out, and no much larger clone turns up one base away. The immunoSEQ Assay was used to sequence TCR beta CDR3 regions from DNA. Per the authors' processing: T cell density was computed as TCR beta template counts normalized to usable DNA estimated by amplifying housekeeping genes. Using the preseqR package, richness was estimated by extrapolating to 120,000 templates for tissue samples and 400,000 templates for PBMC samples. Clonality was defined as one minus Pielou's evenness. To identify tissue-enriched TCRs, differential abundance testing was run on productive amino-acid clonotypes with a minimum total count of 5 and an alpha of 0.1. The Jaccard Index and the Morisita Overlap Index were used to quantify repertoire overlap between compartments. TCR beta CDR3s were clustered by GLIPH together with public tetramer-defined viral CDR3s, and at least three viral sequences plus V-gene enrichment were required for viral motifs. TCRdb re-hosts the immuneACCESS table, in-frame sequences only. Its copies lack some clones; in the studies checked, an unresolved V gene accounts for under half of them, and the cause for the rest is not known. The V and J calls and clone size were taken over from that table, and D and trimming were inferred from the DNA. In this sample the table shows around 12,000 clones, 28% of which occur a single time. About 7.2% of the sample belongs to the ten largest clones.

Taken from the germline V gene, the CDR1 and CDR2 loops are SGHTA and FQGNSA. Germline trimming: 5 bases from V, 4 bases from J; junction bases outside gene matches: 2. The CDR3 goes from the cysteine to the phenylalanine over 13 residues. Here the CDR3 DNA is all that survives: 39 bases in frame from base 1. At diagnosis, tumor, uninvolved tumor-adjacent lung and peripheral blood were collected and then preserved as a mix of FFPE and fresh-frozen material. Recombination linked TRBV7-2 to TRBJ1-2, and 9 junctional nucleotides match TRBD1. Sample: lung tumor tissue, taken before any cancer treatment. The TCR sequence derives from an older female donor with stage I lung adenocarcinoma. The CDR3 protein is CASSQGQGYGYTF. In nucleotide form, the sequence is TGTGCCAGCAGCCAGGGACAGGGCTATGGCTACACCTTC.